These 2 T cell receptor beta chains originate from one sample sequenced in a study of CD8+CD57+ T cells in acquired aplastic anemia. Profiles of TCR beta VDJ and CDR3 were generated from a genomic DNA template. Each CDR3 protein gets one entry after TCRdb re-called the reads with MiXCR. The repertoire holds 150,000 to 200,000 distinct CDR3 sequences, roughly 63% seen once, with 45% in the top ten. The source material was sorted CD4+, CD8+, or CD8+CD57+ T cells (not recorded which) from PBMCs. Receptor source: a human donor in good health.

This clonotype was found once. The V call is TRBV10-3, the J call TRBJ1-2; no firm D call. This CDR3 has 16 residues. CDR1 is ENHRY and CDR2 is SYGVKD in the germline V gene. V lost 0 bases and J 4 bases, leaving 15 bases between the germline ends. CDR3 bases: TGTGCCATCAGTGAGTCGACGGTCATGGAGGGCTATGGCTACACCTTC. Its translation is CAISESTVMEGYGYTF.

This chain links TRBV5-4 with TRBJ2-7; maybe TRBD1 (6 bases). The CDR3 extends over 13 amino acids. V lost 4 bases to trimming and J lost 2 bases, with 10 bases between them. The V gene's germline CDR1 is SGHNT and CDR2 YYREEE (reference sequence). DNA for the CDR3: TGTGCCAGCAGCCAAGGACAGACCTACGAGCAGTACTTC. Translated, it gives CASSQGQTYEQYF.